This TCR beta chain was documented in a study of blood T cell repertoires in COVID-19. The table came from immunoSEQ multiplex PCR; TCRdb's copy has only in-frame clones and leaves some out. The sample contains around 200,000 clones, about 87% of which appear only once. Those enrolled, adults aged roughly 18 to 95 years, came from 20 to 25 US areas. Per germline, CDR1 LGHNT and CDR2 FRNRAP. The germline V and J ends were trimmed by 1 base and 5 bases, with 11 bases remaining between them. The CDR3 covers 15 residues. The sequencing sample was made of PBMCs or T cells enriched from blood (not recorded which). This sequence was found in a woman between 25 and 40 years old who had recovered from COVID-19. The chain carries TRBV12-5 and TRBJ1-4; D possibly corresponds to TRBD1 (6 bases). The CDR3 bases are TGTGCTAGTGGTTTGGCGGGACAAATCAATGAAAAACTGTTTTTT. It specifies CASGLAGQINEKLFF.